A single sample gave rise to the 21 T cell receptor beta chains below, sequenced in a study of technical replicates of blood from a handful of donors. Measured with immunoSEQ multiplex PCR; TCRdb has only the in-frame clones, and not every one. Seen here are about 64,000 clones, 65% to 90% observed once, and the top ten hold 5.1%. Sequencing was carried out using PBMCs. These receptor sequences come from a human donor in good health. Some clones in this sample may be carry-over from other donors' samples.

This clone was observed once. V and J are TRBV5-4 and TRBJ2-3, with a possible D match to TRBD2 (5 bases). The germline CDR1 and CDR2 sequences are SGHNT and YYREEE (reference sequence). V dropped 4 bases and J dropped 7 bases, with 7 bases sitting between them. The CDR3 is made up of 11 amino acids. The CDR3 DNA reads as TGTGCCAGCAGCGAGGGTAATACGCAGTATTTT. This encodes CASSEGNTQYF.

J is TRBJ2-7 and V is TRBV5-1; 7 bases map to TRBD2. The V gene end was trimmed by 5 bases and the J gene end by 3 bases; junction bases not matched to a gene: 8. Germline CDR1 and CDR2: SGHRS and YFSETQ. The length of the CDR3 is 14 residues. The CDR3 nucleotides read TGCGCCAGCAGGCCGGGGGGAGGGGACTACGAGCAGTACTTC. Protein sequence: CASRPGGGDYEQYF. Based on the CDR3 plus reference TRBV5-1 and TRBJ2-7, the full variable domain is KAGVTQTPRYLIKTRGQQVTLSCSPISGHRSVSWYQQTPGQGLQFLFEYFSETQRNKGNFPGRFSGRQFSNSRSEMNVSTLELGDSALYLCASRPGGGDYEQYFGPGTRLTVT.

The rearrangement links TRBV18 to TRBJ2-5; 7 bases are a match to TRBD2. V was pared by 2 bases and J by 3 bases, with 0 bases of the junction left unmatched. The CDR3 is made up of 13 amino acids. Per germline, CDR1 KGHSH and CDR2 LQKENI. CDR3 loop: CASSPGTKETQYF. CDR3 DNA: TGTGCCAGCTCACCAGGGACTAAAGAGACCCAGTACTTC.

The rearrangement links TRBV7-2 to TRBJ1-6; perhaps TRBD1 as D (6 bases). Germline assignment: CDR1 SGHTA and CDR2 FQGNSA. The CDR3 loop spans 16 amino acids. Trimming pared 0 bases from V and 6 bases from J, leaving 12 bases between. CDR3: CASSLASRGGNSPLHF. CDR3 DNA: TGTGCCAGCAGCTTAGCCTCCAGGGGTGGTAATTCACCCCTCCACTTT.

This clone showed up just once. V and J are TRBV4-1 and TRBJ2-1; a possible D gene is TRBD2 (6 bases). CDR3 length: 14 residues. CDR1 and CDR2 (germline): MGHRA, YSYEKL. Trimming pared 4 bases from V and 7 bases from J, leaving 14 bases between. CDR3 DNA sequence: TGCGCCAGCAGCCCCCGCGGGATGAGTAATGAGCAGTTCTTC. Amino acids: CASSPRGMSNEQFF.

This clone has just one count. The chain couples TRBV18 to TRBJ1-4; D may be TRBD1 (5 bases). The CDR3 contains 16 residues. With 6 bases removed from V and 7 bases from J, the gap between germline ends came to 21 bases. Germline V CDR1 and CDR2: KGHSH, LQKENI. CDR3 sequence (DNA): TGTGCCAGCTCTCGAGCTGGTCAGGGTGGAGTTGAAAAACTGTTTTTT. The encoded protein is CASSRAGQGGVEKLFF. The complete variable domain, with remaining parts taken from reference TRBV18 and TRBJ1-4, reads NAGVMQNPRHLVRRRGQEARLRCSPMKGHSHVYWYRQLPEEGLKFMVYLQKENIIDESGMPKERFSAEFPKEGPSILRIQQVVRGDSAAYFCASSRAGQGGVEKLFFGSGTQLSVL.

The chain combines TRBV4-2 with TRBJ2-3, with 9 bases that match TRBD2. Germline CDR1 LGHNA, CDR2 YNFKEQ. V dropped 0 bases and J dropped 1; count of bases not matched to a gene: 2. CDR3 size: 16 residues. The DNA for the CDR3 is TGTGCCAGCAGCCAAGAGGCGGGGGGGGGCACAGATACGCAGTATTTT. This codes for CASSQEAGGGTDTQYF.

The V call is TRBV7-9, the J call TRBJ1-4, with 7 positions matching TRBD1. Germline lookup yields CDR1 SEHNR and CDR2 FQNEAQ (reference sequence). This CDR3 has 15 residues. Trimming cost V 1 base and J 5 bases; bases outside gene matches: 4. CDR3 protein: CASSLGTGGNEKLFF. CDR3 DNA sequence: TGTGCCAGCAGCTTAGGGACAGGTGGAAATGAAAAACTGTTTTTT. Drawing the rest from reference TRBV7-9 and TRBJ1-4, the complete variable domain is DTGVSQNPRHKITKRGQNVTFRCDPISEHNRLYWYRQTLGQGPEFLTYFQNEAQLEKSRLLSDRFSAERPKGSFSTLEIQRTEQGDSAMYLCASSLGTGGNEKLFFGSGTQLSVL.

The J gene is TRBJ2-3, the V gene TRBV5-4; D not certain. Per the germline V gene, CDR1 is SGHNT and CDR2 is YYREEE (reference sequence). The CDR3 runs 12 residues. V was shortened by 4 bases and J by 3 bases, with 6 bases between the two germline ends. CDR3 in amino acids: CASSLRTDTQYF. CDR3 nucleotides: TGTGCCAGCAGCCTCCGGACAGATACGCAGTATTTT.

This CDR3 is CASSIRTGRTYEQYF. CDR3 sequence (DNA): TGTGCCAGCAGCATCAGGACAGGGCGAACCTACGAGCAGTACTTC. The chain is built from TRBV5-4 and TRBJ2-7, with 8 bases identical to TRBD1. The CDR3 extends over 15 amino acids. Germline V gene lookup returns CDR1 SGHNT and CDR2 YYREEE (reference sequence). The ends lost 4 bases at V and 2 bases at J; junction bases unmatched: 8.

The rearrangement joins TRBV4-1 to TRBJ2-5, with D possibly TRBD2 on 7 matching bases. Germline CDR1 and CDR2: MGHRA and YSYEKL. This CDR3 has 15 amino acids. The V end was cut by 2 bases, the J end by 5 bases, with 15 bases between. The CDR3, as DNA: TGCGCCAGCAGCCAACCTACTCGGGGGGCTGAGACCCAGTACTTC. Protein: CASSQPTRGAETQYF.

The chain combines TRBV5-6 with TRBJ2-7; no clear D. Germline V gives CDR1 SGHDT, CDR2 YYEEEE. V lost 0 bases and J lost 7, with 17 bases in between. The CDR3 length is 15 residues. CDR3 sequence: CASSLAPRSTGEQYF. CDR3 DNA sequence: TGTGCCAGCAGCTTGGCCCCTCGTAGCACGGGTGAGCAGTACTTC.

V usage is TRBV27 and J usage is TRBJ2-7; D gene ambiguous. Germline assignment: CDR1 MNHEY and CDR2 SMNVEV (reference sequence). V was cut by 5 bases and J by 0 bases, with 8 bases left in between. The CDR3 runs to 13 residues. Written as DNA, the CDR3 is TGTGCCAGCAGTCCGCCGGGCTCCTACGAGCAGTACTTC. Translation gives CASSPPGSYEQYF.

This clone was seen a few times. This sequence joins TRBV7-9 and TRBJ1-1, with 9 bases lining up with TRBD1. The CDR3 has 14 residues. CDR1 and CDR2 from the germline V gene are SEHNR and FQNEAQ (reference sequence). V gave up 3 bases and J gave up 4 bases; unmatched junction bases: 3. CDR3 sequence reads: CASSFRDRATEAFF. CDR3 sequence (DNA): TGTGCCAGCAGCTTCCGGGACAGGGCCACTGAAGCTTTCTTT.

This chain joins TRBV7-8 and TRBJ2-5; possible D gene TRBD2, 6 bases. V was trimmed by 5 bases and J by 5 bases, leaving 18 bases between them. Looked up from germline, CDR1 is SGHVS and CDR2 is FQNEAQ. The CDR3 consists of 15 residues. In DNA form, the CDR3 reads TGTGCCAGCAGCAATGGGTTTAGCGGAGGGGAGACCCAGTACTTC. Translation: CASSNGFSGGETQYF.

The rearrangement joins TRBV5-1 to TRBJ2-1, with D hard to call. The CDR3 has 14 amino acids. Germline lookup yields CDR1 SGHRS and CDR2 YFSETQ. Deletions cut 0 bases from V and 3 bases from J, with 7 bases between. The CDR3 is CASSLGQIYNEQFF. CDR3 DNA: TGCGCCAGCAGCTTGGGGCAGATCTACAATGAGCAGTTCTTC.

This chain connects TRBV6-9 to TRBJ1-1; no firm D call. The CDR3 has 14 amino acids. V lost 2 bases, J lost 1 base, and 8 bases lay in between. Germline V gene lookup returns CDR1 MNHGY and CDR2 SVAAGI. In DNA, the CDR3 is TGTGCCAGCAGTTATGGTGGCGGGAACACTGAAGCTTTCTTT. This gives the protein CASSYGGGNTEAFF.

The chain couples TRBV2 to TRBJ1-2; unclear D gene. Germline CDR1 and CDR2: SNHLY and FYNNEI. V dropped 6 bases and J dropped 3 bases, with 11 bases sitting between them. The CDR3 has 13 residues. The CDR3 spells CASRRLPDYGYTF. CDR3 nucleotide sequence: TGTGCCAGCAGGAGATTGCCGGACTATGGCTACACCTTC.

The V and J genes are TRBV10-2 and TRBJ2-1; 14 positions agree with TRBD2. V lost 3 bases and J lost 10; bases outside the gene matches: 11. The CDR3 is made up of 17 amino acids. The V gene's germline CDR1 is WSHSY and CDR2 SAAADI. Here the CDR3 DNA reads TGCGCCAGCAGTGATTGGGCGACTAGCGGGAGGGCCGCGGAGCAGTTCTTC. This sequence encodes CASSDWATSGRAAEQFF.

The chain couples TRBV9 to TRBJ1-5, with 7 bases that match TRBD1. Germline V CDR1 and CDR2: SGDLS, YYNGEE. This CDR3 contains 15 residues. Germline trimming cut 3 bases from V and 1 base from J; bases unmatched to any gene: 4. The CDR3 here is CASSETGSSNQPQHF. The CDR3 DNA reads TGTGCCAGCAGCGAGACAGGGAGCAGCAATCAGCCCCAGCATTTT. Together with reference TRBV9 and TRBJ1-5, the CDR3 gives the full variable domain: DSGVTQTPKHLITATGQRVTLRCSPRSGDLSVYWYQQSLDQGLQFLIQYYNGEERAKGNILERFSAQQFPDLHSELNLSSLELGDSALYFCASSETGSSNQPQHFGDGTRLSIL.

This rearrangement joins TRBV9 to TRBJ1-1, with a weak D call TRBD1 (6 bases). There are 13 residues in the CDR3. Trimming took 5 bases from V and 1 from J, leaving 9 bases between them. From germline, CDR1 is SGDLS and CDR2 YYNGEE. In DNA, the CDR3 is TGTGCCAGCAGGAGACAGGCGAACACTGAAGCTTTCTTT. This encodes CASRRQANTEAFF. The whole variable domain, filled in from reference TRBV9 and TRBJ1-1, reads DSGVTQTPKHLITATGQRVTLRCSPRSGDLSVYWYQQSLDQGLQFLIQYYNGEERAKGNILERFSAQQFPDLHSELNLSSLELGDSALYFCASRRQANTEAFFGQGTRLTVV.